What follows describes a single TCR beta chain. Its antigen is unknown. Germline CDR1 WNHNN, CDR2 SYGVQD (reference sequence). V shed 0 bases and J shed 6 bases, with 11 bases lying between them. The CDR3 is 14 residues long. These data are taken from a study of T cell responses to AZD1222 COVID-19 vaccine. Overall study findings and caveats: Regions 160-218 and 743-854 held dominance among vaccine-associated CD4 TCRs, which spanned spike. Receipt of two AZD1222 doses was followed by a rise in Spike-specific TCR breadth and depth. A mostly white British donor set with more females was recruited, and clonal diversity was possibly underestimated. Variant regions that are unmutated are reportedly the target of nearly half of spike-specific TCRs.

Method: immunoSEQ multiplex PCR; TCRdb's copy keeps in-frame clones and lacks some. This sample has about 150,000 clones, with 86% found just once. This TCR was sampled from an adult in good health. This specimen was peripheral blood, taken on day 0 of MenACWY control vaccination. This chain links TRBV10-1 with TRBJ1-2, with D perhaps TRBD1 (6 bases). As DNA, the CDR3 is TGCGCCAGCAGTGAGTCCGGACAGTTACATGGCTACACCTTC. This sequence encodes CASSESGQLHGYTF.